This is a list of T cell receptor beta chains from one sample in a study of shared clonotypes between healthy human individuals. TCRdb's table, derived via immunoSEQ multiplex PCR, lists solely in-frame clones and lacks some. Among about 1.1 million clones, around 82% were seen once, and the ten largest hold 0.52%. Sequenced sample: memory CD4+ T cells from PBMCs. All receptors come from a young man in good health. Some clones in this sample may be carry-over from other donors' samples. CDR3s include the opening cysteine and the closing phenylalanine or tryptophan. D genes are given only for firm matches. Clone size is not always given. Where it is, it says once, few, many or a class for expanded clones.

size,V,J,D,CDR3,DNA
once,TRBV25-1,TRBJ1-4,-,CASRAPVDEKLFF,TGTGCCAGCAGGGCACCCGTTGACGAAAAACTGTTTTTT
few,TRBV27,TRBJ1-1,TRBD1,CASSPRTGREAFF,TGTGCCAGCAGTCCCCGGACAGGCCGTGAAGCTTTCTTT
once,TRBV30,TRBJ2-3,TRBD2,CAWSVILAGRDTQYF,TGTGCCTGGAGTGTAATCCTAGCGGGGAGAGATACGCAGTATTTT
-,TRBV19,TRBJ1-5,TRBD1,CASSIGLGQGASQPQHF,TGTGCCAGTAGTATCGGCTTGGGACAGGGGGCGAGTCAGCCCCAGCATTTT
-,TRBV2,TRBJ2-1,-,CASSSDWNNEQFF,TGTGCCAGCAGTTCGGACTGGAACAATGAGCAGTTCTTC
-,TRBV5-4,TRBJ1-1,-,CASSTYLDTEAFF,TGTGCCAGCAGCACCTACCTGGACACTGAAGCTTTCTTT
-,TRBV2,TRBJ2-7,-,CASGNTIYEQYF,TGTGCCAGCGGTAATACAATCTACGAGCAGTACTTC
-,TRBV4-2,TRBJ1-4,-,CASSQGAGEGEKLFF,TGTGCCAGCAGCCAAGGGGCCGGGGAAGGAGAAAAACTGTTTTTT
few,TRBV19,TRBJ2-1,TRBD1,CASIPGQPYNEQFF,TGTGCCAGTATCCCGGGACAGCCCTACAATGAGCAGTTCTTC
-,TRBV9,TRBJ1-1,-,CASSRGTTGGMNTEAFF,TGTGCCAGCAGCAGAGGGACAACTGGTGGGATGAACACTGAAGCTTTCTTT
-,TRBV28,TRBJ2-3,-,CASRLIGTDTQYF,TGTGCCAGCAGATTAATAGGCACAGATACGCAGTATTTT
-,TRBV7-2,TRBJ2-1,-,CASSSPWDLGEQFF,TGTGCCAGCAGCTCCCCTTGGGACTTGGGGGAGCAGTTCTTC
-,TRBV19,TRBJ1-1,TRBD1,CASRSPDRGMNTEAFF,TGTGCCAGTAGGAGCCCCGACAGGGGGATGAACACTGAAGCTTTCTTT
-,TRBV7-9,TRBJ2-6,-,CASSLRQSSGANVLTF,TGTGCCAGCAGCTTGCGACAGTCCTCTGGGGCCAACGTCCTGACTTTC
-,TRBV18,TRBJ1-1,-,CASSPLSPYEAFF,TGTGCCAGCTCACCACTATCGCCTTATGAAGCTTTCTTT
-,TRBV29-1,TRBJ2-1,TRBD2,CSVGPRTSGDNEQFF,TGCAGCGTTGGACCCCGGACTAGCGGGGACAATGAGCAGTTCTTC
-,TRBV11-2,TRBJ2-1,-,CASSSDPSGLRVYNEQFF,TGTGCCAGCAGCTCTGACCCTTCTGGCCTACGGGTGTACAATGAGCAGTTCTTC
-,TRBV5-1,TRBJ1-2,TRBD1,CASSSDRLLHGYTF,TGCGCCAGCAGCTCGGACAGGCTGCTTCATGGCTACACCTTC
-,TRBV5-6,TRBJ2-2,TRBD2,CASSFLSLAGGVAGELFF,TGTGCCAGCAGCTTTCTGTCACTAGCGGGAGGGGTCGCCGGGGAGCTGTTTTTT
-,TRBV19,TRBJ1-2,TRBD1,CASSRRQGAYGYTF,TGTGCCAGTAGCCGGAGACAGGGGGCCTATGGCTACACCTTC
-,TRBV19,TRBJ1-1,TRBD1,CASYDRATLNTEAFF,TGTGCCAGTTACGACAGGGCCACCTTGAACACTGAAGCTTTCTTT
-,TRBV5-1,TRBJ1-2,-,CASSLGGGSLIGYTF,TGCGCCAGCAGCTTGGGTGGAGGGAGCCTTATAGGCTACACCTTC
-,TRBV5-4,TRBJ2-2,TRBD2,CASSFGLAGSTGELFF,TGTGCCAGCAGCTTCGGACTAGCGGGATCAACCGGGGAGCTGTTTTTT
-,TRBV9,TRBJ2-5,TRBD1,CASSGVDRAWETQYF,TGTGCCAGCAGCGGCGTTGACAGGGCCTGGGAGACCCAGTACTTC
-,TRBV5-8,TRBJ1-1,-,CASTSRPQGTEAFF,TGTGCCAGCACCTCCCGGCCGCAGGGCACTGAAGCTTTCTTT
-,TRBV5-1,TRBJ1-4,TRBD1,CASRPGQGAGNEKLFF,TGCGCCAGCAGGCCGGGACAGGGGGCCGGTAATGAAAAACTGTTTTTT
-,TRBV7-9,TRBJ2-6,-,CASSLTGAGANVLTF,TGTGCCAGCAGCTTAACAGGAGCTGGGGCCAACGTCCTGACTTTC
-,TRBV30,TRBJ2-1,TRBD2,CGGLAGDNEQFF,TGTGGCGGACTAGCGGGAGACAATGAGCAGTTCTTC
-,TRBV5-6,TRBJ1-2,TRBD1,CASSTRTGGNYGYTF,TGTGCCAGCAGCACAAGGACAGGGGGCAACTATGGCTACACCTTC
-,TRBV5-1,TRBJ2-1,-,CASSLSRGSYNEQFF,TGCGCCAGCAGCTTGAGCAGGGGCTCCTACAATGAGCAGTTCTTC
few,TRBV4-3,TRBJ2-7,TRBD2,CASSQDLKREVPYEQYF,TGCGCCAGCAGCCAAGATTTGAAGCGGGAGGTCCCCTACGAGCAGTACTTC
-,TRBV11-3,TRBJ2-3,-,CASSLFQDTQYF,TGTGCCAGCAGCTTATTCCAAGATACGCAGTATTTT
-,TRBV5-1,TRBJ2-3,-,CASTKDVGPDTQYF,TGCGCCAGCACCAAGGATGTGGGTCCAGATACGCAGTATTTT
-,TRBV5-1,TRBJ2-5,TRBD2,CASSLAPGLAGGRETQYF,TGCGCCAGCAGCTTGGCCCCGGGACTAGCGGGAGGCCGGGAGACCCAGTACTTC
-,TRBV28,TRBJ1-1,-,CASSPPIRAYPEAFF,TGTGCCAGCAGTCCCCCCATCAGGGCGTACCCTGAAGCTTTCTTT
once,TRBV2,TRBJ2-3,-,CATTPGSLADTQYF,TGTGCCACAACCCCTGGGAGCCTTGCAGATACGCAGTATTTT
-,TRBV28,TRBJ2-7,-,CASSLGSYEQYF,TGTGCCAGCAGTTTAGGGTCCTACGAGCAGTACTTC